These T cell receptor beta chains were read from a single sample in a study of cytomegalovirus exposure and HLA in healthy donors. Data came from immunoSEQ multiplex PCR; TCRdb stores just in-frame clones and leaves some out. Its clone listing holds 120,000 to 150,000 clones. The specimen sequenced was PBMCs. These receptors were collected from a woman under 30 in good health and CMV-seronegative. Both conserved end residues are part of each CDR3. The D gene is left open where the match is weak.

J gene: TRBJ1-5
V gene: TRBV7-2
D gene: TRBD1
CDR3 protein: CASSPSIDRERNQPQHF
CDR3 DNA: TGTGCCAGCAGCCCCAGCATTGACAGGGAACGCAATCAGCCCCAGCATTTT

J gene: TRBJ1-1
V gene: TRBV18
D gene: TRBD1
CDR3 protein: CASSPNAGTGGAEAFF
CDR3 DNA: TGTGCCAGCTCGCCTAACGCCGGGACAGGGGGAGCTGAAGCTTTCTTT

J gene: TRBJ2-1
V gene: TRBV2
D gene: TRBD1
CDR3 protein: CASSDPDRVRSYNEQFF
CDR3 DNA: TGTGCCAGCAGTGATCCAGACAGGGTTCGCTCCTACAATGAGCAGTTCTTC

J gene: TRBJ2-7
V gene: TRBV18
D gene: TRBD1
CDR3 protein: CASSPDRGHEQYF
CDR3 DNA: TGTGCCAGCTCACCAGACAGGGGCCACGAGCAGTACTTC

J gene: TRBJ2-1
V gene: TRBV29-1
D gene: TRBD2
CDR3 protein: CSSTSGYNEQFF
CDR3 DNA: TGCAGCTCAACTAGCGGTTACAATGAGCAGTTCTTC

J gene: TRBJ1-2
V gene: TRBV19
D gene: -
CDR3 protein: CASSIIGQRANYGYTF
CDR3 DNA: TGTGCCAGTAGTATTATAGGACAGAGAGCTAACTATGGCTACACCTTC

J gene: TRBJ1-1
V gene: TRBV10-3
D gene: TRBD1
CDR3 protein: CAIRGGQGATEAFF
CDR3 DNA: TGTGCCATCAGAGGGGGACAGGGGGCAACTGAAGCTTTCTTT

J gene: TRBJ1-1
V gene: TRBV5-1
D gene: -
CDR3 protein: CASSLGPPGTEAFF
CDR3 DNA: TGCGCCAGCAGCTTGGGCCCCCCAGGCACTGAAGCTTTCTTT

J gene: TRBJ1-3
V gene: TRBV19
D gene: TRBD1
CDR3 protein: CASSTDLTGVGNTIYF
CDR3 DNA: TGTGCCAGTAGTACCGACCTGACAGGGGTGGGAAACACCATATATTTT

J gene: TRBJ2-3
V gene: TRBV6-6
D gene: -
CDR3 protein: CASSYVGTRTDTQYF
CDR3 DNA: TGTGCCAGCAGTTACGTAGGGACTCGCACAGATACGCAGTATTTT

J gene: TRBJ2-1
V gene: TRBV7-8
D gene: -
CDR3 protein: CASSQPPVPSYNEQFF
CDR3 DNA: TGTGCCAGCAGCCAACCTCCAGTACCGTCCTACAATGAGCAGTTCTTC

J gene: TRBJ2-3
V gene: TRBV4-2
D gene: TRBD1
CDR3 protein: CASSQVPGQGGDTQYF
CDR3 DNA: TGTGCCAGCAGCCAAGTCCCGGGACAGGGTGGGGATACGCAGTATTTT

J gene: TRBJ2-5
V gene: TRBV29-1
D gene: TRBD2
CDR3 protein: CSASSGEGLETQYF
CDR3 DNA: TGCAGCGCCTCTAGCGGGGAGGGCCTGGAGACCCAGTACTTC

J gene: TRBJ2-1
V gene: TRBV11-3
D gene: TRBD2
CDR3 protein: CASSASGLAGGEQFF
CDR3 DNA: TGTGCCAGCAGCGCGTCGGGACTAGCGGGAGGGGAGCAGTTCTTC

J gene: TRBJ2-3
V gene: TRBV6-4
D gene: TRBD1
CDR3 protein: CASSNTGGMTDTQYF
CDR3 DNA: TGTGCCAGCAGTAACACAGGGGGCATGACGGATACGCAGTATTTT